This entry lists 20 T cell receptor beta chains sequenced from one sample in a study of blood T cells in healthy people across ages. Then a second PCR, running roughly 7 to 12 cycles, was carried out with a sample-barcoded 5' primer and a J-beta primer mix. TCRdb itself ran the 5' RACE reads through MiXCR, one entry per CDR3 protein. The table records about 970,000 distinct CDR3 sequences, about 51% of them present only once. The source material was blood. The receptors derive from an older woman in good health.

This clonotype has just a few counts. J is TRBJ2-1 and V is TRBV12-3 or TRBV12-4; no definite D call. This CDR3 has 12 residues. Trimming left V 10 bases short and J 7 bases short, with 14 bases between. The CDR3 DNA reads TGTGCCACCCGTACTACCGAGAATGAGCAGTTCTTC. It encodes CATRTTENEQFF.

V gene TRBV28 combines with J gene TRBJ2-6; D may match TRBD1 or TRBD2 (6 bases each). Between the trimmed V and J ends, which lost 5 bases and 3 bases, there was a span of 14 bases. The CDR3 consists of 16 residues. The germline gives CDR1 MDHEN, CDR2 SYDVKM. The CDR3 sequence is CASSRGGSGGANVLTF. The CDR3 DNA follows: TGTGCCAGCAGTCGAGGGGGGTCCGGTGGGGCCAACGTCCTGACTTTC.

V is TRBV10-3 and J is TRBJ2-5, with 11 bases identical to TRBD1. CDR1 ENHRY and CDR2 SYGVKD come from the germline V gene. The V gene end was trimmed by 11 bases and the J gene end by 11 bases; junction bases not matched to a gene: 16. The CDR3 consists of 14 residues. The CDR3 bases are TGTGCCGCGGGAGGACAGGGGGCCCGGGATGAGCAGTACTTC. It encodes CAAGGQGARDEQYF.

This rearrangement joins TRBV7-2 to TRBJ2-7; unclear D gene. The CDR3 runs to 14 residues. Germline assignment: CDR1 SGHTA and CDR2 FQGNSA. V was pared by 3 bases and J by 2 bases, with 11 bases between. The DNA of the CDR3 is TGTGCCAGCAGCTTCTCCCCGGCCCCCTACGAGCAGTACTTC. Translated, it gives CASSFSPAPYEQYF.

This chain joins TRBV7-2 and TRBJ2-1; 8 bases match TRBD1. Germline V gene data show CDR1 as SGHTA and CDR2 as FQGNSA. Trimming took 5 bases from V and 9 from J; bases not matched to a gene: 9. The CDR3 is 14 amino acids. The CDR3, as DNA: TGTGCCAGCAGCCTCTGGACAGGGCTGACTGAGCAGTTCTTC. It yields the protein CASSLWTGLTEQFF. The full variable domain, rest sourced from reference TRBV7-2 and TRBJ2-1, is GAGVSQSPSNKVTEKGKDVELRCDPISGHTALYWYRQSLGQGLEFLIYFQGNSAPDKSGLPSDRFSAERTGGSVSTLTIQRTQQEDSAVYLCASSLWTGLTEQFFGPGTRLTVL.

In its sample, this clonotype was seen a few times. The chain links TRBV28 to TRBJ1-2, with TRBD1 matching over 9 bases. The trim removed 5 bases at V and 4 bases at J, leaving 8 bases unmatched. The CDR3 length is 15 residues. Germline loops: CDR1 MDHEN, CDR2 SYDVKM. CDR3 in DNA: TGTGCCAGCAGTAACAACAGGGGGCGCGGCTATGGCTACACCTTC. It translates to CASSNNRGRGYGYTF.

The J gene is TRBJ1-2, the V gene TRBV12-3 or TRBV12-4, with 8 bases matching TRBD1. The J segment lost 10 bases and the V segment lost 4 bases, leaving 14 bases of the junction unmatched. CDR3 length: 15 amino acids. The CDR3 bases are TGTGCCAGCAGTTCCTTTACAGGGGGGAGAGATGACTACACCTTC. Translating it yields CASSSFTGGRDDYTF.

The rearrangement joins TRBV20-1 to TRBJ2-3; D ambiguous. Trimming removed 5 bases from V and 4 bases from J, with 19 bases in between. Germline-derived CDR1 and CDR2 are DFQATT and SNEGSKA (reference sequence). The CDR3 totals 15 residues. The CDR3 DNA reads as TGCAGTGCTGGGCCTGGCCTCGAAGGGCCAGATACGCAGTATTTT. Protein sequence: CSAGPGLEGPDTQYF.

The chain uses TRBV2 and TRBJ2-4, with a tentative D call TRBD2 (6 bases). The CDR3 covers 18 residues. Trimming left V 7 bases short and J 0 bases short, with 22 bases between. The germline gives CDR1 SNHLY, CDR2 FYNNEI. CDR3 DNA sequence: TGTGCCAGCATCGATCCTTCGGGAGCCGGTGCAGCCAAAAACATTCAGTACTTC. Translating it yields CASIDPSGAGAAKNIQYF.

This clonotype was counted between two and nine times. The gene calls are TRBV7-2 and TRBJ2-6; D uncertain. There are 15 residues in the CDR3. CDR1 is SGHTA, CDR2 FQGNSA, per germline. Trimming shortened V by 1 base and J by 0 bases, and 4 bases separated the two germline ends. The CDR3 protein is CASSLVRSGANVLTF. CDR3 sequence (DNA): TGTGCCAGCAGCTTAGTTCGCTCTGGGGCCAACGTCCTGACTTTC.

This chain joins TRBV4-2 and TRBJ2-7; weak D call: TRBD2 (5 bases). Germline V lookup: CDR1 LGHNA, CDR2 YNFKEQ. This CDR3 contains 14 residues. Trimming pared 0 bases from V and 7 bases from J, leaving 13 bases between. In nucleotides, the CDR3 is TGTGCCAGCAGCCAAGATGGGATGGCGGGTGAGCAGTACTTC. This gives the protein CASSQDGMAGEQYF.

This clonotype has only a few counts. V gene TRBV20-1 combines with J gene TRBJ1-2; maybe TRBD1 (6 bases). V dropped 6 bases and J dropped 9 bases, with 11 bases sitting between them. This CDR3 comprises 10 residues. Per the germline V gene, CDR1 is DFQATT and CDR2 is SNEGSKA (reference sequence). The CDR3 here is CSAIRGSYTF. The CDR3 coding sequence is TGCAGTGCAATTAGGGGGAGCTACACCTTC.

The gene calls are TRBV20-1 and TRBJ1-2; possibly TRBD1 for D (5 bases). This CDR3 has 13 amino acids. Per the germline V gene, CDR1 is DFQATT and CDR2 is SNEGSKA (reference sequence). V lost 6 bases and J 7 bases, leaving 18 bases between the germline ends. The CDR3 bases are TGCAGTGCCTACCTCGGGGCCGGGTTTGGCTACACCTTC. Translating it yields CSAYLGAGFGYTF.

This clonotype has a handful of counts. The chain couples TRBV20-1 to TRBJ2-4; 9 nucleotides align to TRBD1. The trim removed 0 bases at V and 5 bases at J, leaving 2 bases unmatched. Germline V CDR1 and CDR2: DFQATT, SNEGSKA (reference sequence). This CDR3 has 14 amino acids. The CDR3, as DNA: TGCAGTGCTAGAGATAGGGACAGGGAAAACATTCAGTACTTC. Its translation: CSARDRDRENIQYF.

The V call is TRBV28, the J call TRBJ2-3, with TRBD2 as a possible D gene (5 bases). CDR1 MDHEN and CDR2 SYDVKM come from the germline V gene. V was clipped by 7 bases and J by 2 bases, with 10 bases between them. The CDR3 is 13 residues long. The CDR3 DNA reads TGTGCCAGCACCCGGGATTCCACAGATACGCAGTATTTT. It codes for CASTRDSTDTQYF. Full variable domain (rest looked up from reference TRBV28 and TRBJ2-3): DVKVTQSSRYLVKRTGEKVFLECVQDMDHENMFWYRQDPGLGLRLIYFSYDVKMKEKGDIPEGYSVSREKKERFSLILESASTNQTSMYLCASTRDSTDTQYFGPGTRLTVL.

This clonotype was observed a few times. This sequence joins TRBV12-3 or TRBV12-4 and TRBJ2-1; the D gene is possibly TRBD1 (6 bases). CDR3 length: 13 residues. V shed 6 bases and J shed 1 base, with 7 bases lying between them. The CDR3 DNA is TGTGCCAGCAGGCAGGGGTCCTACAATGAGCAGTTCTTC. It encodes CASRQGSYNEQFF.

This chain connects TRBV6-2 or TRBV6-3 to TRBJ1-2; D call uncertain. Per the germline V gene, CDR1 is MNHEY and CDR2 is SVGEGT. This CDR3 is built from 11 residues. V gave up 8 bases and J gave up 4 bases, with 8 bases separating them. This CDR3 reads CASQRGYGYTF. CDR3 sequence (DNA): TGTGCCAGCCAACGGGGCTATGGCTACACCTTC.

This chain links TRBV7-9 with TRBJ1-2; D perhaps matches TRBD1 (6 bases). Germline V gene sequence: CDR1 SEHNR, CDR2 FQNEAQ (reference sequence). The V end lost 4 bases, the J end lost 5 bases, and 17 bases lay between the germline ends. The length of the CDR3 is 15 residues. Here the CDR3 DNA reads TGTGCCAGCAGCTCATCAGCGAAGCAGGGGTATGGCTACACCTTC. As protein: CASSSSAKQGYGYTF.

This chain links TRBV28 with TRBJ2-3, with 10 bases identical to TRBD2. CDR1 is MDHEN, CDR2 SYDVKM, per germline. Trimming at V came to 5 bases and at J to 6 bases, leaving 11 bases not matched to a gene. This CDR3 comprises 16 residues. CDR3 loop: CASSQGLANIGDTQYF. The DNA of the CDR3 is TGTGCCAGCAGTCAGGGACTAGCGAACATTGGGGATACGCAGTATTTT.

This clonotype was seen a single time. The V gene is TRBV2, the J gene TRBJ2-7; D possibly corresponds to TRBD2 (5 bases). V lost 9 bases to trimming and J lost 3 bases, with 15 bases between them. The CDR3 spans 13 residues. CDR1 SNHLY and CDR2 FYNNEI come from the germline V gene. CDR3 coding DNA: TGTGCCAGTACTTTCAGCGACTACTACGAGCAGTACTTC. Protein product: CASTFSDYYEQYF.